This TCR beta chain originates from a study of identical twins. A single record per CDR3 protein comes from TCRdb applying MiXCR to the 5' RACE reads. This repertoire shows hundreds of thousands of distinct CDR3 sequences, over 8.5% found once; its top ten account for approximately 0.89%. The J segment lost 7 bases and the V segment lost 0 bases, leaving 2 bases of the junction unmatched. CDR1 and CDR2 from the germline V gene are DFQATT and SNEGSKA (reference sequence). The CDR3 length is 13 residues. These data are also associated with another study on yellow fever vaccine responses in identical twins.

The rearrangement joins TRBV20-1 to TRBJ2-1; the match to TRBD2 covers 8 bases. Sequencing used PBMCs. This sequence was found in a woman aged 18-29 years in good health. The CDR3 protein is CSARETSDNEQFF. In DNA, the CDR3 is TGCAGTGCTAGAGAGACTAGCGATAATGAGCAGTTCTTC.